The sequence of this T cell receptor (beta chain) was determined in a study of blood T cell repertoires in COVID-19. Trimming removed 2 bases at V and 5 bases at J, with 17 bases between. The CDR3 length is 15 residues. Germline V lookup: CDR1 SGHRS, CDR2 YFSETQ. The repertoire was sequenced with immunoSEQ multiplex PCR; TCRdb's copy has only in-frame clones and lacks some. Of more than 400,000 clones in the sample, 80% to 90% were seen once. This TCR came from a human donor in a cohort sampled during active COVID-19. The chain couples TRBV5-1 to TRBJ2-7; D is uncertain. Sequencing input: peripheral blood. The CDR3: CASSFTPGPWDEQYF. The CDR3 coding sequence is TGCGCCAGCAGCTTTACGCCAGGTCCATGGGACGAGCAGTACTTC.